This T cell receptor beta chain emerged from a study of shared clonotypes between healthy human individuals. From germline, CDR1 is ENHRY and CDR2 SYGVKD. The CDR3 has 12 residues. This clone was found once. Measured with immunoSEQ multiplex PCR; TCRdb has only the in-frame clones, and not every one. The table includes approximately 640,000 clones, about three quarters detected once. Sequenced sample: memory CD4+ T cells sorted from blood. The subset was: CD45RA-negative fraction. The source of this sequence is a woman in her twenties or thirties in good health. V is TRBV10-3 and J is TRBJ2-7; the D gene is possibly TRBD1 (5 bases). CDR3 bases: TGTGCAAACGGCAGGGTTGAAGACGAGCAGTACTTC. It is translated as CANGRVEDEQYF.